This T cell receptor beta chain was sequenced during a study of blood T cell repertoires in COVID-19. Study summary: In each case, the material was cDNA or gDNA derived from T cells, B-cell-depleted T cells, or PBMCs.

Sequencing used immunoSEQ multiplex PCR; TCRdb keeps in-frame clones, though not all of them. The table records about 120,000 clones, almost 70% of them present only once. This TCR derives from a woman between 65 and 79 years old with acute or convalescent COVID-19. Material: peripheral blood.

The CDR3 DNA is TGTGCCAGCAGTTCTACTAGATACAATGAGCAGTTCTTC. Amino acid sequence: CASSSTRYNEQFF. The V call is TRBV27, the J call TRBJ2-1; maybe TRBD2 (5 bases). From germline, CDR1 is MNHEY and CDR2 SMNVEV (reference sequence). The CDR3 contains 13 residues. The ends were cut back, 4 bases at V and 4 bases at J, with 8 bases in the middle.